Listed here is a single T cell receptor beta chain. Its matching antigen is unknown. This entry comes from a study of post-analysis software for immune sequencing data. Unique molecular identifiers were present in the TCR beta cDNA libraries. T cells numbering about 1 to 11 million yielded roughly 0.5 million cDNA molecules. TCRdb redid the calling of the PCR reads with MiXCR, one entry per CDR3 protein. Altogether about 570,000 distinct CDR3 sequences are present, 34% being singletons, with the ten largest covering 5% to 6%. Broader study findings: There were about five TRBV segments more frequent in patients than controls, and TRBV5-6, TRBV5-1 and TRBV20-1 were among them.

Germline trimming cut 0 bases from V and 8 bases from J; bases unmatched to any gene: 5. The CDR3 sequence is 14 residues long. Germline assignment: CDR1 MGHRA and CDR2 YSYEKL. This receptor was obtained from a girl aged 2 to 17 with multiple sclerosis. V gene TRBV4-1 combines with J gene TRBJ1-2, with 8 bases that match TRBD1. The sample was blood. The DNA for the CDR3 is TGCGCCAGCAGCCAAGATAGGACAGGGTACGGCTACACCTTC. Its protein product is CASSQDRTGYGYTF.